The 24 T cell receptor beta chains given below trace back to one sample, sequenced in a study of T cells in Graves' hyperthyroidism and ophthalmopathy. Amplification targeted TCR beta CDR3 regions from RNA transcripts. HTBI primers were used for first-round RT-PCR of the TCR CDR3. TCRdb ran MiXCR on the multiplex PCR reads and lists one entry per CDR3 protein. The data contain 220,000 or so distinct CDR3 sequences, about a sixth of them seen just once; the ten biggest clones take up around 30%. Sequenced input: blood. All receptors derive from a woman aged 18 to 35 with Graves' ophthalmopathy.

At least ten counts were recorded for this clonotype. This chain uses TRBV18 with TRBJ1-5; D is undetermined. The CDR3 spans 14 residues. V lost 5 bases and J lost 4, with 12 bases in between. Germline V gives CDR1 KGHSH, CDR2 LQKENI. This CDR3 is CASSMGRKNQPQHF. The CDR3 DNA follows: TGTGCCAGCTCAATGGGTCGGAAGAATCAGCCCCAGCATTTT.

This clonotype has ten or more counts. The CDR3 nucleotides are TGCGCCAGCAGTGAGGGTCGGGGGATGAACACTGAAGCTTTCTTT. Translated: CASSEGRGMNTEAFF. The V call is TRBV10-2, the J call TRBJ1-1; possibly TRBD1 for D (5 bases). The CDR3 has 15 residues. The germline V and J ends were trimmed by 2 bases and 0 bases, with 10 bases remaining between them. CDR1 and CDR2 from the germline V gene are WSHSY and SAAADI.

The rearrangement joins TRBV6-2 or TRBV6-3 to TRBJ2-1, with 14 bases aligning to TRBD2. With 5 bases clipped from V and 4 bases from J, the junction kept 13 bases outside the gene matches. CDR3 length equals 19 residues. In germline, CDR1 is MNHEY, CDR2 SVGEGT. DNA for the CDR3: TGTGCCAGCAGTGGACGACTAGCGGGGGGGCCGGTGTATTACAATGAGCAGTTCTTC. This codes for CASSGRLAGGPVYYNEQFF.

About this clonotype: A much larger clonotype is one base distant, so this may be a read error. The chain carries TRBV29-1 and TRBJ2-5, with 8 bases lining up with TRBD2. Germline V gives CDR1 SQVTM, CDR2 ANQGSEA. The CDR3 sequence is 12 residues long. CDR3 nucleotide sequence: TGCAGCGTCTACGGGGGGGAAGAGGCCCAGTACTTC. Amino acid sequence: CSVYGGEEAQYF.

This clonotype occurred many times. This chain's CDR3 is CASTNYWAIERELGTGELFF. The CDR3 region has the DNA TGTGCCAGCACCAATTATTGGGCGATTGAGCGGGAGCTCGGCACCGGGGAGCTGTTTTTT. The chain has TRBV3-1 and TRBJ2-2, with 8 positions matching TRBD2. J was trimmed by 4 bases and V by 7 bases; bases with no gene match: 23. Germline CDR1 LGHDT, CDR2 YNNKEL (reference sequence). This CDR3 spans 20 amino acids.

In this sample, this clonotype turned up a few times. This sequence joins TRBV5-1 and TRBJ2-7, with 7 bases aligning to TRBD1. Germline trimming cut 3 bases from V and 2 bases from J; bases unmatched to any gene: 5. The CDR3 loop spans 14 amino acids. The germline V gene has CDR1 SGHRS and CDR2 YFSETQ. The CDR3 nucleotides are TGCGCCAGCAGCTGGACCCAGGGGGCCTACGAGCAGTACTTC. Translated: CASSWTQGAYEQYF.

This clonotype was counted ten times or more. This sequence joins TRBV10-3 and TRBJ1-1; TRBD1 is a possible D gene (5 bases). The CDR3 loop spans 14 amino acids. Germline CDR1 is ENHRY and CDR2 is SYGVKD. The V end was cut by 6 bases, the J end by 1 base, with 12 bases between. The CDR3 coding sequence is TGTGCCATCAGAGGGGTCGAAGAGAACACTGAAGCTTTCTTT. This sequence encodes CAIRGVEENTEAFF.

The chain joins TRBV7-9 to TRBJ2-1; D remains unclear. Between the trimmed V and J ends, which lost 2 bases and 7 bases, there was a span of 6 bases. The CDR3 loop spans 12 amino acids. Germline lookup yields CDR1 SEHNR and CDR2 FQNEAQ (reference sequence). CDR3: CASSLLVNEQFF. CDR3 DNA: TGTGCCAGCAGCTTACTAGTAAATGAGCAGTTCTTC.

Many counts were recorded for this clonotype. The chain couples TRBV28 to TRBJ1-2; 8 positions agree with TRBD1. V trimming: 4 bases; J trimming: 8 bases; junction bases outside the gene matches: 12. CDR1 and CDR2 (germline): MDHEN, SYDVKM. The CDR3 is made up of 15 amino acids. The CDR3 here is CASSYSRTGLGGYTF. The CDR3 DNA reads TGTGCCAGCAGTTATTCTCGGACAGGGCTAGGCGGCTACACCTTC.

At least ten counts were recorded for this clonotype. The V gene is TRBV11-2, the J gene TRBJ1-1; D is uncertain. Germline CDR1 SGHAT, CDR2 FQNNGV. This CDR3 is built from 15 residues. Trimming took off 5 bases at V and 4 bases at J, with 17 bases between the two ends. DNA of the CDR3: TGTGCCAGCAGCCGTGGTGGCTCAGGTTTCACTGAAGCTTTCTTT. Protein: CASSRGGSGFTEAFF.

This clonotype was recorded at least ten times. The chain is built from TRBV20-1 and TRBJ2-7; D remains ambiguous. Germline values: CDR1 DFQATT, CDR2 SNEGSKA (reference sequence). The V and J ends lost 3 bases and 3 bases respectively, with 9 bases between them. The CDR3 covers 12 residues. The CDR3 coding sequence is TGCAGTGCTAGTCCCCGTAGCTACGAGCAGTACTTC. This encodes CSASPRSYEQYF.

The rearrangement uses TRBV5-1 and TRBJ1-6, with D perhaps TRBD1 (5 bases). The V end lost 4 bases, the J end lost 7 bases, and 12 bases lay between the germline ends. CDR3 length equals 14 residues. In germline, CDR1 is SGHRS, CDR2 YFSETQ. The CDR3 is CASSPGTLNSPLHF. CDR3 nucleotide sequence: TGCGCCAGCAGCCCGGGGACGCTAAATTCACCCCTCCACTTT.

This clonotype was recorded at least ten times. The chain uses TRBV29-1 and TRBJ1-1; D gene ambiguous. Trimming shortened V by 8 bases and J by 1 base, and 11 bases separated the two germline ends. This CDR3 contains 12 residues. CDR1 SQVTM and CDR2 ANQGSEA come from the germline V gene. The CDR3 spells CSLSWRNTEAFF. The CDR3 DNA is TGCAGCCTCTCATGGAGGAACACTGAAGCTTTCTTT.

V gene TRBV2 combines with J gene TRBJ1-5; no reliable D call. The germline V gene encodes CDR1 SNHLY and CDR2 FYNNEI. The CDR3 covers 12 residues. Deletions cut 6 bases from V and 5 bases from J, with 8 bases between. Here the CDR3 DNA reads TGTGCCAGCAGCACCGATGATCAGCCCCAGCATTTT. Protein product: CASSTDDQPQHF.

Many counts were recorded for this clonotype. The rearrangement uses TRBV5-1 and TRBJ1-6; 7 bases match TRBD1. The length of the CDR3 is 15 residues. Germline V CDR1 and CDR2: SGHRS, YFSETQ. V dropped 3 bases and J dropped 5; count of bases not matched to a gene: 5. The CDR3 nucleotides read TGCGCCAGCAGCTCAGAGGGACAGCATAATTCACCCCTCCACTTT. As protein: CASSSEGQHNSPLHF.

This clonotype occurred many times. The genes are TRBV6-1 and TRBJ1-2; tentatively, D is TRBD1 (5 bases). Deletions cut 5 bases from V and 5 bases from J, with 12 bases between. The CDR3 runs 13 residues. In germline, CDR1 is MNHNS, CDR2 SASEGT. DNA for the CDR3: TGTGCCAGCAGTTTGGGGGACCATTATGGCTACACCTTC. This encodes CASSLGDHYGYTF.

This clonotype was picked up many times. The J gene is TRBJ2-5, the V gene TRBV19; 8 bases match TRBD2. CDR1 and CDR2 (germline): LNHDA, SQIVND (reference sequence). The CDR3 runs to 15 residues. V lost 5 bases to trimming and J lost 5 bases; unmatched junction nucleotides: 10. The CDR3 coding sequence is TGTGCCAGTAGTGGAAGCGGGAGAGAGACTGAGACCCAGTACTTC. It yields the protein CASSGSGRETETQYF.

The chain is built from TRBV11-2 and TRBJ2-2; a weak D match, TRBD1 (6 bases). The assigned J gene may be wrong: the sequence end matches TRBJ1-1 better. The CDR3 totals 12 residues. Germline CDR1 and CDR2: SGHAT and FQNNGV. In DNA form, the CDR3 reads TGTGCCAGCAGCGCAGACAGGCGAGGAGCTTTCTTT. As protein: CASSADRRGAFF.

This clonotype has at least ten counts. The rearrangement joins TRBV4-2 to TRBJ1-1; tentatively, D is TRBD1 (5 bases). Per the germline V gene, CDR1 is LGHNA and CDR2 is YNFKEQ. Trimming pared 0 bases from V and 0 bases from J, leaving 11 bases between. CDR3 length: 16 amino acids. The CDR3 spells CASSQDSGYMNTEAFF. The CDR3 bases are TGTGCCAGCAGCCAAGATTCAGGGTACATGAACACTGAAGCTTTCTTT.

This clonotype has a count of ten or more. The chain combines TRBV20-1 with TRBJ2-5; D might be TRBD2 (7 bases). Germline CDR1 and CDR2: DFQATT and SNEGSKA (reference sequence). The V end was cut by 1 base, the J end by 1 base, with 16 bases between. This CDR3 comprises 16 residues. The CDR3 DNA reads as TGCAGTGCTAGAGGGGAGGGGGGGGGTCCCCAAGAGACCCAGTACTTC. Encoded protein: CSARGEGGGPQETQYF.

This chain connects TRBV27 to TRBJ2-3, with 10 bases lining up with TRBD2. The germline V gene has CDR1 MNHEY and CDR2 SMNVEV (reference sequence). This CDR3 comprises 14 residues. V was clipped by 8 bases and J by 5 bases; unmatched bases: 7. CDR3 region: CASAAGGLGDTQYF. CDR3 DNA sequence: TGTGCCAGCGCAGCGGGGGGGCTGGGAGATACGCAGTATTTT.

Many counts were recorded for this clonotype. The gene calls are TRBV18 and TRBJ2-5; 8 nucleotides match TRBD1. Germline V gene data show CDR1 as KGHSH and CDR2 as LQKENI. The CDR3 covers 15 residues. Trimming took 0 bases from V and 2 from J; bases not matched to a gene: 2. The CDR3 loop reads CASSPPDRGQETQYF. CDR3 DNA: TGTGCCAGCTCACCACCCGACAGGGGTCAAGAGACCCAGTACTTC.

This clonotype appeared many times. This sequence joins TRBV7-9 and TRBJ2-7; TRBD1 matches 7 bases. This CDR3 has 16 amino acids. Germline loops: CDR1 SEHNR, CDR2 FQNEAQ (reference sequence). Germline trimming cut 5 bases from V and 2 bases from J; bases unmatched to any gene: 12. The CDR3 bases are TGTGCCAGCAGCGGAAAGGGGGCAGGGATGACCTACGAGCAGTACTTC. It codes for CASSGKGAGMTYEQYF.

This clonotype was observed many times. The chain combines TRBV11-1 with TRBJ2-7; TRBD2 is a possible D gene (5 bases). CDR3 length: 15 residues. CDR1 SGHAT and CDR2 FQDESV come from the germline V gene (reference sequence). V gave up 5 bases and J gave up 3 bases, with 17 bases separating them. The CDR3 sequence is CASSQEVAPSYEQYF. CDR3 nucleotide sequence: TGTGCCAGCAGCCAGGAGGTAGCACCGAGCTACGAGCAGTACTTC.